The text below deals with one T cell receptor beta chain. The data belong to a study of control samples from healthy donors and cancer patients. Per germline, CDR1 SGHTA and CDR2 FQGTGA. This CDR3 has 13 residues. V dropped 5 bases and J dropped 16 bases, with 21 bases sitting between them. Produced via immunoSEQ multiplex PCR; TCRdb's table is partial and in-frame only. Of 35,000 to 45,000 clones in the sample, 80% to 95% are singletons; the top ten hold 20% to 25%. This clonotype originated in a woman aged 40 to 49 with head and neck cancer. Sequenced input: PBMCs. The chain joins TRBV7-3 to TRBJ2-1, with D possibly TRBD2 on 6 matching bases. Written as DNA, the CDR3 is TGTGCCAGCAGCCCGGGGGTAGGTAGGAGGCGTTTCTTC. Protein: CASSPGVGRRRFF.